The sequence of this T cell receptor (beta chain) was determined in a study of T cell repertoires in cytomegalovirus infection. Turning to the study itself: Evidence of both CMV infection and a matching HLA type came from public TCR beta signatures.

TCRdb recomputed calls from the reads with MiXCR, one row per CDR3 protein. The sample consists of fewer than 550,000 distinct CDR3 sequences, 16% of them appearing once. The CDR3 is made up of 11 amino acids. Trimming shortened V by 1 base and J by 8 bases, and 6 bases separated the two germline ends. Germline assignment: CDR1 GTSNPN and CDR2 SVGIG (reference sequence). For this clonotype: Its antigen is unidentified.

General study results and limits: Ex vivo responses were dominated by HLA-C-restricted CMV-specific TCR beta clonotypes. Summed frequency of public TCR beta families distinguished CMV carriers with the relevant HLA.

The material sequenced was CD8+ T cells from PBMCs. This rearrangement joins TRBV30 to TRBJ2-1; D could derive from TRBD1 or TRBD2 (5 bases each). This clonotype was sampled from a human donor in good health (CMV status not recorded). Some clones in this sample may be carry-over from other donors' samples. The CDR3, as DNA: TGTGCCTGGAGTGGGGGGTATGAGCAGTTCTTC. This translates into CAWSGGYEQFF.